This T cell receptor (beta chain) is drawn from a study of response to subunit inactivated influenza vaccine. TCRdb ran MiXCR on the RT-PCR reads and lists one entry per CDR3 protein. This sample has about 190,000 distinct CDR3 sequences; roughly an eighth occur once, and the top ten carry approximately 30%. Trimming took 2 bases from V and 2 from J, leaving 11 bases between them. There are 15 residues in the CDR3. From germline, CDR1 is SNHLY and CDR2 FYNNEI. Here the sequenced sample was CD8+ T cells sorted from PBMCs, taken roughly 5 days after vaccination. The rearrangement joins TRBV2 to TRBJ2-3; D might be TRBD1 (5 bases). The sequence was obtained from a man aged 45-65 years who received an inactivated influenza vaccine. The CDR3 region is CASSETQGFTDTQYF. CDR3 coding DNA: TGTGCCAGCAGTGAAACTCAGGGTTTCACAGATACGCAGTATTTT.